This T cell receptor beta chain was found in a study of CD8+ T cells in alopecia areata. This clone has at least ten counts. The CDR3 loop spans 13 amino acids. Trimming stripped 1 base from V and 4 bases from J, with 7 bases between. CDR1 SEHNR and CDR2 FQNEAQ come from the germline V gene (reference sequence). RNA extraction and reverse transcription yielded cDNA as sequencing template. Produced via immunoSEQ multiplex PCR; TCRdb's table is partial and in-frame only. Of 250,000 or so clones in the sample, roughly 69% were seen once. The chain joins TRBV7-9 to TRBJ2-5, with D unresolved. The sample here was CD4+ T cells sorted from blood, taken at week 0. This sequence was found in a human donor with alopecia areata. The CDR3 nucleotides are TGTGCCAGCAGCTTAGAGATGCGAGAGACCCAGTACTTC. The encoded protein is CASSLEMRETQYF.